The rows below give T cell receptor beta chains drawn from one sample of a study of T cells after posttransplantation cyclophosphamide. Here immunoSEQ multiplex PCR was the method, and the copy in TCRdb shows in-frame clones only, minus some. The data show tens of thousands of clones, 90% to 95% seen once. What was sequenced was PBMCs. The receptors here all came from a woman aged 30 to 39 in good health and a related stem cell transplant donor. Each CDR3 is given with its conserved first and last residue. The D gene is left open where the match is weak. Size is omitted from some rows. Given values are once, few, many or a class for expanded clones.

d_gene	v_gene	j_gene	abundance	CDR3nt	CDR3aa
-	TRBV9	TRBJ1-6	-	TGTGCCAGCAGCGTAGACAGGGACTCACCCCTCCACTTT	CASSVDRDSPLHF
TRBD1	TRBV30	TRBJ1-4	-	TGTGCCTCGATCTTTCCGGGACAGGGTCGTGAAAAACTGTTTTTT	CASIFPGQGREKLFF
-	TRBV18	TRBJ1-1	-	TGTGCCAGCTCATCGGACAGGAACACTGAAGCTTTCTTT	CASSSDRNTEAFF
TRBD1	TRBV28	TRBJ2-5	once	TGTGCCAGCAGTAAAGGGGGCGCGGAAGAGACCCAGTACTTC	CASSKGGAEETQYF
-	TRBV5-4	TRBJ1-2	-	TGTGCCAGCAGCTTGGACGCTAAAAATAACTATGGCTACACCTTC	CASSLDAKNNYGYTF
TRBD1	TRBV9	TRBJ1-1	-	TGTGCCAGCAGTGCCAACGACAGGGCCACCTCAGCTTTCTTT	CASSANDRATSAFF
-	TRBV6-5	TRBJ2-7	-	TGTGCCAGCAGTTACTCGGTAGACTACGAGCAGTACTTC	CASSYSVDYEQYF
TRBD2	TRBV2	TRBJ2-2	-	TGTGCCAGCAGGGAACTAGCGGGGGGTGTGAACACCGGGGAGCTGTTTTTT	CASRELAGGVNTGELFF
-	TRBV4-2	TRBJ1-1	-	TGTGCCAGCAGCCAAGATCGCGGGAGGGGGAACACTGAAGCTTTCTTT	CASSQDRGRGNTEAFF
TRBD1	TRBV9	TRBJ2-5	-	TGTGCCAGCAGCGTAGAGTATGGGACAGGAGGCGTACAAGAGACCCAGTACTTC	CASSVEYGTGGVQETQYF
TRBD2	TRBV5-6	TRBJ2-1	-	TGTGCCAGCAGTCCCGGGACTAGCAGCTATGAGCAGTTCTTC	CASSPGTSSYEQFF
TRBD2	TRBV4-3	TRBJ2-1	-	TGCGCCAGCAGCCAAATGGTTCTAGCGGGGCAACCATACAATGAGCAGTTCTTC	CASSQMVLAGQPYNEQFF
TRBD1	TRBV5-1	TRBJ2-7	-	TGCGCCAGCAGCACGCAGACAGGGGCCGAGCAGTACTTC	CASSTQTGAEQYF
-	TRBV5-4	TRBJ1-2	-	TGTGCCAGCAGCTTGGCCGGCGGGGCCTATGGCTACACCTTC	CASSLAGGAYGYTF
-	TRBV2	TRBJ2-7	-	TGTGCCAGCTCCTTTCGGGGCGAGCAGTACTTC	CASSFRGEQYF
-	TRBV14	TRBJ2-2	-	TGTGCCAGCAGCCAAGGAACCGGGTACACCGGGGAGCTGTTTTTT	CASSQGTGYTGELFF
TRBD1	TRBV19	TRBJ1-2	-	TGTGCCAGTAGCCTTCCAGGGGGCGCGCCCTATGGCTACACCTTC	CASSLPGGAPYGYTF
TRBD1	TRBV6-5	TRBJ1-1	once	TGTGCCAGCAGTTATTCCCTCGAGCCGGGACAGGGAGCTTTCTTT	CASSYSLEPGQGAFF
TRBD2	TRBV11-2	TRBJ2-2	-	TGTGCCAGCAGCTTAGGGGGGGGAGACACCGGGGAGCTGTTTTTT	CASSLGGGDTGELFF
-	TRBV20-1	TRBJ2-1	once	TGCAGTGCTAGCGACAATGAGCAGTTCTTC	CSASDNEQFF
-	TRBV21-1	TRBJ1-1	-	TGTGCCAGCAGCAACGAAACAGGGATGAACACTGAAGCTTTCTTT	CASSNETGMNTEAFF
-	TRBV5-6	TRBJ1-2	-	TGTGCCAGCAGCGGGGGCATATCCGCGACTAACTATGGCTACACCTTC	CASSGGISATNYGYTF
-	TRBV28	TRBJ2-6	-	TGTGCCAGCAGTTTGGGGGGTTCTGGGGCCAACGTCCTGACTTTC	CASSLGGSGANVLTF
TRBD1	TRBV12-5	TRBJ1-1	-	TGTGCTAGTGGTTCTCCGGGACAGGGTACATTGGAAGCTTTCTTT	CASGSPGQGTLEAFF
-	TRBV10-2	TRBJ1-2	-	TGCGCCAGCAGTGAGACAACCTATGACTCTAACTATGGCTACACCTTC	CASSETTYDSNYGYTF
-	TRBV7-9	TRBJ2-7	-	TGTGCCATCGGGGGTACGTCTAGCGAGCAGTACTTC	CAIGGTSSEQYF
-	TRBV4-1	TRBJ1-6	-	TGCGCCAGCAGCCAAGATAGGGGGAATGGTTCACCCCTCCACTTT	CASSQDRGNGSPLHF
-	TRBV5-1	TRBJ1-2	once	TGCGCCAGCAGCTTGACGCGTCAAGAGTATGGCTACACCTTC	CASSLTRQEYGYTF
-	TRBV10-3	TRBJ1-2	-	TGTGCCGCGACAGGAGGCATTGGTAACTATGGCTACACCTTC	CAATGGIGNYGYTF
TRBD2	TRBV4-2	TRBJ2-7	-	TGTGCCAGCAGCCAAGGTTGGCGGGGGAGCTCCTACGAGCAGTACTTC	CASSQGWRGSSYEQYF
-	TRBV10-2	TRBJ2-3	-	TGCGCCAGCAGCCGCGACAGGATAATCTCAGATACGCAGTATTTT	CASSRDRIISDTQYF
TRBD2	TRBV7-2	TRBJ2-3	-	TGTGCCAGCAGCCAACTAGCGGGGGGACTTAGCACAGATACGCAGTATTTT	CASSQLAGGLSTDTQYF
TRBD1	TRBV19	TRBJ2-5	-	TGTGCCAGTAGTACCATGGGACAGCCTGGGGAGACCCAGTACTTC	CASSTMGQPGETQYF
TRBD2	TRBV27	TRBJ2-3	-	TGTGCCAGCAGTACCCGACTAGCGGGTAGCACAGATACGCAGTATTTT	CASSTRLAGSTDTQYF
TRBD1	TRBV27	TRBJ1-2	-	TGTGCCAGCAGTTCTTATGCCGGGACAGGAAACAATGGCTACACCTTC	CASSSYAGTGNNGYTF
-	TRBV9	TRBJ1-6	once	TGTGCCAGCAGCGTAGGGTCTACCTCCTATAATTCACCCCTCCACTTT	CASSVGSTSYNSPLHF
-	TRBV19	TRBJ2-1	-	TGTGCCAGTAGTATGGGCCAGCATGAGCAGTTCTTC	CASSMGQHEQFF
-	TRBV19	TRBJ1-1	-	TGTGCCAGTAGTGGGGGCCGCGGTAGAGACACTGAAGCTTTCTTT	CASSGGRGRDTEAFF
TRBD2	TRBV7-9	TRBJ2-2	-	TGTGCCAGCAGCTTAAAAAGCGGGGGGGCCACCGACACCGGGGAGCTGTTTTTT	CASSLKSGGATDTGELFF
-	TRBV28	TRBJ1-1	-	TGTGCCAGCGAGACGACAGGCCGGACTGAAGCTTTCTTT	CASETTGRTEAFF
-	TRBV19	TRBJ2-2	-	TGTGCCAGTAGTGCCTCGGTGGTAGCCCGTTCCGGGGAGCTGTTTTTT	CASSASVVARSGELFF
-	TRBV4-1	TRBJ1-1	-	TGCGCCAGCAGCCAAGATTCAGGTTACACTGAAGCTTTCTTT	CASSQDSGYTEAFF
-	TRBV2	TRBJ1-6	-	TGTGCCTCGCGGCGGACAGTGAATTCACCCCTCCACTTT	CASRRTVNSPLHF
-	TRBV5-4	TRBJ1-2	-	TGTGCCAGCAGCTTGGGTCAGTCCTCCCTCCCATATGGCTACACCTTC	CASSLGQSSLPYGYTF
-	TRBV28	TRBJ2-1	-	TGTGCCAGCAGTTTGCGGGGCATTTGGAATGAGCAGTTCTTC	CASSLRGIWNEQFF
-	TRBV7-9	TRBJ1-2	-	TGTGCCAGCAGCTTATTCGGTGGCTACACCTTC	CASSLFGGYTF
-	TRBV27	TRBJ2-1	-	TGTGCCAGCACAGGATACTCCTACAATGAGCAGTTCTTC	CASTGYSYNEQFF
-	TRBV7-2	TRBJ2-2	-	TGTGCCAGCAGCCCCGGGGTCAAGGGGGAGCTGTTTTTT	CASSPGVKGELFF
-	TRBV19	TRBJ1-1	-	TGTGCCAGTATCCCCAGGGAGAACACTGAAGCTTTCTTT	CASIPRENTEAFF